These 25 T cell receptor beta chains were all obtained from the same sample, sequenced in a study of beta chain features in type 1 diabetes. Expressed TCRB transcripts were sequenced because the isolated RNA had all been reverse transcribed beforehand. Some clones are missing from TCRdb's copy, which holds only in-frame ones; the method was immunoSEQ multiplex PCR. The sample consists of 310,000 or so clones, around 10% of them appearing once. Sequencing was performed on naive CD4+ T cells from blood. The receptors come from a woman between 25 and 40 years old in good health.

This clone was observed a handful of times. The rearrangement joins TRBV7-2 to TRBJ2-1; 10 positions agree with TRBD2. CDR1 SGHTA and CDR2 FQGNSA come from the germline V gene. V lost 5 bases, J lost 7 bases, and 11 bases stayed unmatched. This CDR3 region has 16 residues. The CDR3 bases are TGTGCCAGCAGCCCGGACGGTAGCGGGAGGTCAAATGAGCAGTTCTTC. It encodes CASSPDGSGRSNEQFF.

This clone has only a few counts. The V call is TRBV28, the J call TRBJ2-1, with TRBD2 matching over 7 bases. Germline V CDR1 and CDR2: MDHEN, SYDVKM. The junction had 6 bases not matched to a gene; V was cut back by 3 bases and J by 4 bases. This CDR3 has 15 residues. CDR3 bases: TGTGCCAGCAGTTTCGGCGGGAGTAAGTACAATGAGCAGTTCTTC. Amino acid sequence: CASSFGGSKYNEQFF.

The chain is built from TRBV18 and TRBJ2-3, with TRBD2 matching 10 bases. Losses at the gene ends were 3 bases for V and 0 bases for J; bases not matched to a gene: 6. The CDR3 sequence is 17 residues long. The germline V gene encodes CDR1 KGHSH and CDR2 LQKENI. The DNA for the CDR3 is TGTGCCAGCTCACCTGTGAAGACTAGCGGGAGCACAGATACGCAGTATTTT. Its translation: CASSPVKTSGSTDTQYF.

This clone turned up a few times. DNA of the CDR3: TGTGCCTGGAGTGGGCAAACAGATACGCAGTATTTT. Protein product: CAWSGQTDTQYF. V and J are TRBV30 and TRBJ2-3; no firm D call. CDR1 and CDR2 from the germline V gene are GTSNPN and SVGIG (reference sequence). V dropped 1 base and J dropped 3 bases, with 5 bases sitting between them. The CDR3 is made up of 12 amino acids.

The genes are TRBV29-1 and TRBJ2-3; 11 bases fit TRBD2. The V gene's germline CDR1 is SQVTM and CDR2 ANQGSEA. Unmatched junction bases numbered 3, after V lost 6 bases and J lost 1 base. The CDR3 loop spans 14 amino acids. The CDR3 DNA is TGCAGCGTAAGACTAGCGGGACGCACAGATACGCAGTATTTT. It yields the protein CSVRLAGRTDTQYF.

This rearrangement joins TRBV2 to TRBJ1-2, with D perhaps TRBD1 (5 bases). V was clipped by 4 bases and J by 7 bases, with 16 bases between them. The germline V gene has CDR1 SNHLY and CDR2 FYNNEI. The CDR3 has 14 amino acids. CDR3 region: CASSATVFSGGYTF. The CDR3, as DNA: TGTGCCAGCAGTGCGACAGTTTTTTCGGGTGGCTACACCTTC.

About this clone itself: In the same sample, other DNA sequences code for this CDR3. This rearrangement joins TRBV5-1 to TRBJ2-5; TRBD1 might be the D (5 bases). Germline CDR1 SGHRS, CDR2 YFSETQ. The CDR3 length is 14 residues. Trimming removed 2 bases at V and 2 bases at J, with 10 bases between. As DNA, the CDR3 is TGCGCCAGCAGCTTCCAGGGTCCTCAAGAGACCCAGTACTTC. Encoded protein: CASSFQGPQETQYF.

This clone was observed a handful of times. V and J are TRBV7-2 and TRBJ2-7, with TRBD1 matching over 9 bases. The length of the CDR3 is 15 residues. Trimming removed 5 bases from V and 0 bases from J; junction bases left unmatched: 5. From germline, CDR1 is SGHTA and CDR2 FQGNSA. CDR3 region: CASSSRTGVSYEQYF. CDR3 in DNA: TGTGCCAGCAGCAGCCGGACAGGGGTCTCCTACGAGCAGTACTTC.

This clone has a handful of counts. The DNA of the CDR3 is TGTGCCAGCAGCTATCGACAGGGCGATCAGCCCCAGCATTTT. Translating it yields CASSYRQGDQPQHF. The rearrangement uses TRBV7-2 and TRBJ1-5; 7 nucleotides agree with TRBD1. J lost 5 bases, V lost 4 bases, and 5 bases had no gene match. The CDR3 has 14 residues. The germline CDR1 and CDR2 sequences are SGHTA and FQGNSA.

The table lists this clone with a few counts. The rearrangement uses TRBV28 and TRBJ2-1, with D hard to call. Trimming took 3 bases from V and 8 from J, leaving 8 bases between them. Per the germline V gene, CDR1 is MDHEN and CDR2 is SYDVKM. This CDR3 is built from 12 residues. The CDR3 loop is CASSLFRDEQFF. The DNA of the CDR3 is TGTGCCAGCAGTTTGTTTCGGGATGAGCAGTTCTTC.

The sample holds a few counts of this clone. The chain combines TRBV2 with TRBJ2-1; 13 bases fit TRBD2. The CDR3 consists of 13 residues. Germline assignment: CDR1 SNHLY and CDR2 FYNNEI. Germline trimming cut 11 bases from V and 9 bases from J; bases unmatched to any gene: 7. CDR3 in DNA: TGTGCCTTTGGGACTAGCGGGACCGGTGAGCAGTTCTTC. It codes for CAFGTSGTGEQFF.

A few counts support this clone. The germline gene is not matched at one end of the junction; a read error may be the cause. The CDR3, as DNA: TGTGCTAGCAGCTTTGGCGGGAGCGGCAATGAGCAGTTCTTC. It translates to CASSFGGSGNEQFF. The V gene is TRBV7-7, the J gene TRBJ2-1, with 7 bases lining up with TRBD2. This CDR3 has 14 amino acids. Germline V lookup: CDR1 SSHAT, CDR2 FNYEAQ (reference sequence).

V and J are TRBV9 and TRBJ2-1; D gene unclear. V lost 0 bases, J lost 5 bases, and 3 bases lay in between. CDR1 is SGDLS, CDR2 YYNGEE, per germline. The CDR3 is 12 residues long. The CDR3 DNA sequence: TGTGCCAGCAGCGTAGATAACAATGAGCAGTTCTTC. Translating it yields CASSVDNNEQFF.

The chain uses TRBV29-1 and TRBJ2-7, with 9 bases aligning to TRBD2. Per germline, CDR1 SQVTM and CDR2 ANQGSEA. After removal of 1 base from V and 3 bases from J, the junction contained 13 bases not matched to a gene. This CDR3 is 17 amino acids long. CDR3 in DNA: TGCAGCGTTGAAGGGGCGGGAGGGCCGGAAAGGTACTACGAGCAGTACTTC. Amino acid sequence: CSVEGAGGPERYYEQYF.

A few counts support this clone. The rearrangement links TRBV7-2 to TRBJ2-1, with a possible D match to TRBD2 (6 bases). Trimming pared 1 base from V and 7 bases from J, leaving 8 bases between. Germline-derived CDR1 and CDR2 are SGHTA and FQGNSA. CDR3 length equals 13 residues. DNA for the CDR3: TGTGCCAGCAGCTTAGTAGGGAGGAATGAGCAGTTCTTC. Residues: CASSLVGRNEQFF.

This clone showed up just a few times. One junction end does not reproduce the germline sequence, and a read error may be involved. The V and J genes are TRBV7-7 and TRBJ2-1; D uncertain. Germline CDR1 reads SSHAT; CDR2 reads FNYEAQ (reference sequence). The CDR3 has 14 amino acids. For the CDR3, the DNA is TGTGCTAGCAGCTTAGGGCCCTCCTACAATGAGCAGTTCTTC. Translated, it gives CASSLGPSYNEQFF.

The chain has TRBV5-6 and TRBJ2-3; maybe TRBD2 (6 bases). V was clipped by 1 base and J by 0 bases, with 12 bases between them. Germline V gene lookup returns CDR1 SGHDT and CDR2 YYEEEE. The CDR3 loop spans 16 amino acids. In DNA, the CDR3 is TGTGCCAGCAGCTTGTTTCAGAGCGGGAGCACAGATACGCAGTATTTT. Translating it yields CASSLFQSGSTDTQYF.

This clone has only a few counts. The sample has other DNA sequences that encode this CDR3 too. V gene TRBV12-5 combines with J gene TRBJ2-5; D perhaps matches TRBD1 (6 bases). The CDR3 loop spans 13 amino acids. Germline lookup yields CDR1 LGHNT and CDR2 FRNRAP. V was shortened by 6 bases and J by 4 bases, with 12 bases between the two germline ends. DNA for the CDR3: TGTGCTAGTGGCCTGGACAGAGCAGAGACCCAGTACTTC. This gives the protein CASGLDRAETQYF.

The rearrangement joins TRBV14 to TRBJ2-1; 9 bases agree with TRBD2. The V segment lost 0 bases and the J segment 7 bases; nucleotides outside the gene matches: 10. The germline gives CDR1 SGHDN, CDR2 FVKESK. The CDR3 runs to 17 residues. The CDR3: CASSQDKMLAGRNEQFF. In DNA form, the CDR3 reads TGTGCCAGCAGCCAAGATAAAATGCTAGCGGGGCGAAATGAGCAGTTCTTC.

The rearrangement links TRBV7-9 to TRBJ1-2, with 9 bases lining up with TRBD1. The ends lost 0 bases at V and 8 bases at J; junction bases unmatched: 4. CDR1 SEHNR and CDR2 FQNEAQ come from the germline V gene (reference sequence). The CDR3 totals 14 residues. Here the CDR3 reads CASSLAQGAVGYTF. The CDR3 bases are TGTGCCAGCAGCTTAGCACAGGGGGCTGTAGGCTACACCTTC.

In this sample, this clone turned up a few times. The chain carries TRBV10-3 and TRBJ2-3; D is unclear. Germline-derived CDR1 and CDR2 are ENHRY and SYGVKD. V was pared by 2 bases and J by 6 bases, with 9 bases between. The CDR3 extends over 13 amino acids. CDR3 DNA: TGTGCCATCAGTGAGGATGGCATTGATACGCAGTATTTT. Encoded protein: CAISEDGIDTQYF.

This clone turned up a few times. V usage is TRBV10-2 and J usage is TRBJ2-1; TRBD2 matches at 12 bases. Per germline, CDR1 WSHSY and CDR2 SAAADI. With V trimmed by 6 bases and J by 10 bases, 4 bases remained unmatched. This CDR3 region has 13 residues. The CDR3 sequence: CASRVTSGREQFF. As DNA, the CDR3 is TGCGCCAGCAGGGTGACTAGCGGGAGAGAGCAGTTCTTC.

The rearrangement links TRBV6-5 to TRBJ2-7; 7 positions match TRBD2. Germline CDR1 and CDR2: MNHEY and SVGAGI. The CDR3 totals 16 residues. Losses at the gene ends were 2 bases for V and 4 bases for J; bases not matched to a gene: 11. For the CDR3, the DNA is TGTGCCAGCAGTTACCAACGCTCAGCGGGACCGTACGAGCAGTACTTC. Translated, it gives CASSYQRSAGPYEQYF.

The rearrangement joins TRBV25-1 to TRBJ2-5; 7 nucleotides match TRBD1. The CDR3 length is 16 residues. The germline V gene has CDR1 MGHDK and CDR2 SYGVNS. V was clipped by 5 bases and J by 2 bases; unmatched bases: 11. CDR3: CASSYSTGAPQETQYF. The CDR3 coding sequence is TGTGCCAGCAGTTATAGTACAGGGGCCCCTCAAGAGACCCAGTACTTC.

Only a few counts were recorded for this clone. The J gene is TRBJ2-7, the V gene TRBV4-3; TRBD1 agrees at 9 bases. CDR1 LGHNA and CDR2 YSLEER come from the germline V gene. V trimming: 4 bases; J trimming: 4 bases; junction bases outside the gene matches: 5. The CDR3 extends over 14 amino acids. DNA for the CDR3: TGCGCCAGCAGCCCCACCGGACAGGGGTACGAGCAGTACTTC. Its protein is CASSPTGQGYEQYF.